The rows below give T cell receptor beta chains drawn from one sample of a study of Graves' ophthalmopathy and Graves' hyperthyroidism. TCRdb used MiXCR to reprocess the multiplex PCR reads, holding one entry per CDR3 protein. The repertoire holds roughly 400,000 distinct CDR3 sequences, with approximately 20% as singletons. Sequencing was carried out using peripheral blood. Every receptor here comes from a woman aged 18-30 years with Graves' ophthalmopathy. CDR3s include the opening cysteine and the closing phenylalanine or tryptophan. Each record gives: V gene, D gene, clone size, J gene, CDR3 protein, CDR3 DNA. A D gene is named only where the DNA matches it firmly. Only part of the rows carry a size: once, few, many, or a class if the clone is expanded.

v_gene: TRBV7-2
d_gene: TRBD1
abundance: many
j_gene: TRBJ1-5
CDR3aa: CASSGQGASNQPQHF
CDR3nt: TGTGCCAGCAGCGGACAGGGGGCCAGCAATCAGCCCCAGCATTTT

v_gene: TRBV7-8
d_gene: .
abundance: .
j_gene: TRBJ1-2
CDR3aa: CASSLEFGYGYTF
CDR3nt: TGTGCCAGCAGCTTAGAGTTCGGCTATGGCTACACCTTC

v_gene: TRBV6-2/TRBV6-3
d_gene: .
abundance: many
j_gene: TRBJ1-1
CDR3aa: CASTPEGGANTEAFF
CDR3nt: TGTGCCAGCACCCCCGAAGGGGGAGCGAACACTGAAGCTTTCTTT

v_gene: TRBV6-1
d_gene: .
abundance: .
j_gene: TRBJ1-6
CDR3aa: CASSFRPTSSYNSPLHF
CDR3nt: TGTGCCAGCAGCTTCCGTCCCACGTCCTCCTATAATTCACCCCTCCACTTT

v_gene: TRBV24-1
d_gene: .
abundance: many
j_gene: TRBJ1-5
CDR3aa: CATSDSGSPGHQPQHF
CDR3nt: TGTGCCACCAGTGATTCCGGGTCCCCGGGCCATCAGCCCCAGCATTTT

v_gene: TRBV7-8
d_gene: .
abundance: .
j_gene: TRBJ1-2
CDR3aa: CASSPLIGVGKGYTF
CDR3nt: TGTGCCAGCAGCCCCCTTATCGGTGTGGGGAAAGGCTACACCTTC

v_gene: TRBV4-3
d_gene: TRBD1
abundance: many
j_gene: TRBJ2-7
CDR3aa: CASSQVGQGHEQYF
CDR3nt: TGCGCCAGCAGCCAAGTAGGACAGGGCCACGAGCAGTACTTC

v_gene: TRBV27
d_gene: .
abundance: many
j_gene: TRBJ2-7
CDR3aa: CASSSQAGPHSYEQYF
CDR3nt: TGTGCCAGCAGTTCCCAAGCCGGACCCCACTCCTACGAGCAGTACTTC

v_gene: TRBV4-2
d_gene: .
abundance: many
j_gene: TRBJ2-3
CDR3aa: CASSLRIGQPALDTQYF
CDR3nt: TGTGCCAGCAGCCTCCGTATTGGACAGCCAGCCTTGGATACGCAGTATTTT

v_gene: TRBV2
d_gene: TRBD2
abundance: many
j_gene: TRBJ2-2
CDR3aa: CASGVRTGGGELFF
CDR3nt: TGTGCCAGCGGGGTCCGAACGGGGGGCGGGGAGCTGTTTTTT

v_gene: TRBV7-3
d_gene: .
abundance: many
j_gene: TRBJ2-5
CDR3aa: CASSLIGGRAETQYF
CDR3nt: TGTGCCAGCAGCTTAATCGGGGGGCGCGCGGAGACCCAGTACTTC

v_gene: TRBV3-1
d_gene: TRBD1
abundance: few
j_gene: TRBJ1-1
CDR3aa: CASSLGQGKTEAFF
CDR3nt: TGTGCCAGCAGCCTGGGACAGGGTAAGACTGAAGCTTTCTTT

v_gene: TRBV28
d_gene: TRBD1
abundance: many
j_gene: TRBJ1-2
CDR3aa: CASSGSGQIGRSNYGYTF
CDR3nt: TGTGCCAGCAGTGGCTCGGGACAGATCGGGCGGTCTAACTATGGCTACACCTTC

v_gene: TRBV7-9
d_gene: TRBD2
abundance: many
j_gene: TRBJ2-7
CDR3aa: CASSLVRSGGAYEQYF
CDR3nt: TGTGCCAGCAGCTTAGTCCGTAGCGGGGGAGCCTACGAGCAGTACTTC

v_gene: TRBV11-2
d_gene: TRBD2
abundance: many
j_gene: TRBJ2-7
CDR3aa: CASSFSLAGAGGFAQYF
CDR3nt: TGTGCCAGCAGCTTCTCATTGGCGGGAGCCGGGGGTTTTGCGCAGTACTTC

v_gene: TRBV18
d_gene: .
abundance: many
j_gene: TRBJ2-5
CDR3aa: CASSPPNRASQETQYF
CDR3nt: TGTGCCAGCTCACCACCTAACAGGGCCTCCCAAGAGACCCAGTACTTC

v_gene: TRBV7-9
d_gene: .
abundance: many
j_gene: TRBJ2-7
CDR3aa: CASSPDSDEQYF
CDR3nt: TGTGCCAGCAGCCCCGACTCGGACGAGCAGTACTTC

v_gene: TRBV6-5
d_gene: TRBD1
abundance: .
j_gene: TRBJ1-6
CDR3aa: CASSFGQEGTPLHF
CDR3nt: TGTGCCAGCAGTTTCGGACAGGAAGGAACACCCCTCCACTTT

v_gene: TRBV18
d_gene: .
abundance: many
j_gene: TRBJ1-6
CDR3aa: CASSPPAGSSYNSPLHF
CDR3nt: TGTGCCAGCTCACCACCGGCGGGGAGCTCCTATAATTCACCCCTCCACTTT

v_gene: TRBV6-2/TRBV6-3
d_gene: .
abundance: .
j_gene: TRBJ2-5
CDR3aa: CASRLSSLETQYF
CDR3nt: TGTGCCAGCAGACTTTCCTCCCTTGAGACCCAGTACTTC

v_gene: TRBV6-5
d_gene: .
abundance: many
j_gene: TRBJ2-7
CDR3aa: CASSSRGPQYF
CDR3nt: TGTGCCAGCAGTTCCAGGGGTCCCCAGTACTTC

v_gene: TRBV2
d_gene: .
abundance: many
j_gene: TRBJ2-7
CDR3aa: CASSWGEQYF
CDR3nt: TGTGCCAGCTCGTGGGGGGAACAGTACTTC

v_gene: TRBV6-1
d_gene: TRBD1
abundance: many
j_gene: TRBJ1-1
CDR3aa: CASSGGTAKNTEAFF
CDR3nt: TGTGCCAGCAGTGGAGGGACAGCCAAGAACACTGAAGCTTTCTTT

v_gene: TRBV30
d_gene: .
abundance: many
j_gene: TRBJ2-7
CDR3aa: CAWSGLSYEQYF
CDR3nt: TGTGCCTGGAGCGGCCTCTCCTACGAGCAGTACTTC

v_gene: TRBV27
d_gene: .
abundance: many
j_gene: TRBJ1-1
CDR3aa: CASSFRGVALNTEAFF
CDR3nt: TGTGCCAGCAGTTTCCGCGGGGTCGCACTAAACACTGAAGCTTTCTTT

v_gene: TRBV10-3
d_gene: TRBD1
abundance: many
j_gene: TRBJ1-1
CDR3aa: CAVKPKDRGGLDTEAFF
CDR3nt: TGTGCCGTCAAGCCAAAGGACAGGGGAGGTTTGGACACTGAAGCTTTCTTT

v_gene: TRBV6-1
d_gene: .
abundance: many
j_gene: TRBJ1-1
CDR3aa: CASRDIRGNTEAFF
CDR3nt: TGTGCCAGCAGGGACATTCGGGGGAACACTGAAGCTTTCTTT

v_gene: TRBV12-3/TRBV12-4
d_gene: .
abundance: many
j_gene: TRBJ1-5
CDR3aa: CASSSNNQPQHF
CDR3nt: TGTGCCAGCAGCTCAAACAATCAGCCCCAGCATTTT

v_gene: TRBV15
d_gene: TRBD1
abundance: many
j_gene: TRBJ2-7
CDR3aa: CATSRIPGQGVEQYF
CDR3nt: TGTGCCACCAGCAGAATACCGGGACAGGGGGTCGAGCAGTACTTC

v_gene: TRBV9
d_gene: .
abundance: many
j_gene: TRBJ2-5
CDR3aa: CASSVSSTQETQYF
CDR3nt: TGTGCCAGCAGCGTGTCTAGTACACAAGAGACCCAGTACTTC

v_gene: TRBV6-2/TRBV6-3
d_gene: .
abundance: .
j_gene: TRBJ2-7
CDR3aa: CASRPSRDTPGGEQYF
CDR3nt: TGTGCCAGCAGACCATCCCGGGACACTCCTGGGGGCGAGCAGTACTTC

v_gene: TRBV7-2
d_gene: .
abundance: many
j_gene: TRBJ1-6
CDR3aa: CASSPRTVGYNSPLHF
CDR3nt: TGTGCCAGCAGCCCCCGGACAGTGGGTTATAATTCACCCCTCCACTTT

v_gene: TRBV6-5
d_gene: TRBD1
abundance: many
j_gene: TRBJ1-1
CDR3aa: CASSYSGQGPTEAFF
CDR3nt: TGTGCCAGCAGTTACTCAGGACAGGGCCCCACTGAAGCTTTCTTT

v_gene: TRBV27
d_gene: .
abundance: many
j_gene: TRBJ1-2
CDR3aa: CASSLRTSPGLDYGYTF
CDR3nt: TGTGCCAGCAGTTTAAGGACTTCTCCGGGACTGGACTATGGCTACACCTTC

v_gene: TRBV5-1
d_gene: TRBD1
abundance: many
j_gene: TRBJ1-1
CDR3aa: CASSWDRDTEAFF
CDR3nt: TGCGCCAGCAGCTGGGACAGGGACACTGAAGCTTTCTTT

v_gene: TRBV6-5
d_gene: .
abundance: .
j_gene: TRBJ2-7
CDR3aa: CASSYSARGSYEQYF
CDR3nt: TGTGCCAGCAGTTACTCGGCCAGGGGTTCCTACGAGCAGTACTTC

v_gene: TRBV27
d_gene: .
abundance: many
j_gene: TRBJ1-1
CDR3aa: CASSLSAGLNTEAFF
CDR3nt: TGTGCCAGCAGTTTATCAGCGGGCTTGAACACTGAAGCTTTCTTT

v_gene: TRBV18
d_gene: .
abundance: many
j_gene: TRBJ1-1
CDR3aa: CASSSFGRGDTEAFF
CDR3nt: TGTGCCAGCTCTTCCTTCGGTAGGGGAGACACTGAAGCTTTCTTT

v_gene: TRBV6-2/TRBV6-3
d_gene: TRBD1
abundance: many
j_gene: TRBJ1-1
CDR3aa: CASRDGGLQGANTEAFF
CDR3nt: TGTGCCAGCAGAGACGGAGGCCTACAGGGGGCGAACACTGAAGCTTTCTTT

v_gene: TRBV24-1
d_gene: .
abundance: .
j_gene: TRBJ1-2
CDR3aa: CATSDFPEQGYTF
CDR3nt: TGTGCCACCAGTGACTTTCCCGAGCAGGGCTACACCTTC

v_gene: TRBV5-1
d_gene: .
abundance: many
j_gene: TRBJ2-7
CDR3aa: CASSLSGTPAYEQYF
CDR3nt: TGCGCCAGCAGCTTATCCGGGACACCTGCCTACGAGCAGTACTTC

v_gene: TRBV5-5
d_gene: .
abundance: many
j_gene: TRBJ2-3
CDR3aa: CASSTYEGGNTQYF
CDR3nt: TGTGCCAGCAGCACCTACGAAGGAGGTAATACGCAGTATTTT

v_gene: TRBV7-2
d_gene: TRBD1
abundance: .
j_gene: TRBJ2-7
CDR3aa: CASSRYGQVGYEQYF
CDR3nt: TGTGCCAGCAGCCGGTACGGACAGGTCGGCTACGAGCAGTACTTC

v_gene: TRBV28
d_gene: .
abundance: many
j_gene: TRBJ1-2
CDR3aa: CASSPGERGYTF
CDR3nt: TGTGCCAGCAGTCCCGGGGAGAGGGGCTACACCTTC

v_gene: TRBV6-2/TRBV6-3
d_gene: TRBD1
abundance: .
j_gene: TRBJ1-1
CDR3aa: CASSYSKGQGRTEAFF
CDR3nt: TGTGCCAGCAGTTACTCGAAGGGACAGGGGAGAACTGAAGCTTTCTTT

v_gene: TRBV2
d_gene: .
abundance: many
j_gene: TRBJ1-1
CDR3aa: CASSKGTNTEAFF
CDR3nt: TGTGCCAGCAGCAAGGGAACGAACACTGAAGCTTTCTTT